The next 20 T cell receptor beta chains were all read from a single sample in a study of blood T cell repertoires in COVID-19. TCRdb's copy holds only in-frame clones and misses some; the assay was immunoSEQ multiplex PCR. The sample shows about 260,000 clones, 83% of them seen only once. Material: peripheral blood. The receptors come from a woman between 50 and 59 years old who had recovered from COVID-19.

The rearrangement joins TRBV28 to TRBJ1-6; D is unclear. V lost 5 bases to trimming and J lost 9 bases, with 17 bases between them. The CDR3 covers 15 residues. CDR1 and CDR2 (germline): MDHEN, SYDVKM. The CDR3 DNA is TGTGCCAGCAGTCCGCTCCTCGGGTCGGCTTCACCCCTCCACTTT. Amino acid sequence: CASSPLLGSASPLHF.

By sample fraction, this clone is medium-sized. V and J are TRBV5-5 and TRBJ1-1; TRBD1 aligns across 7 bases. The germline V gene encodes CDR1 SGHKS and CDR2 YYEKEE (reference sequence). The J segment lost 8 bases and the V segment lost 5 bases, leaving 9 bases of the junction unmatched. The CDR3 is 13 residues long. CDR3 coding DNA: TGTGCCAGCAGTCGGAACCCGGGACAGGAAGCTTTCTTT. Translation: CASSRNPGQEAFF.

This clone was seen just once. This chain uses TRBV9 with TRBJ2-2; D might be TRBD1 (5 bases). CDR1 and CDR2 (germline): SGDLS, YYNGEE. This CDR3 region has 16 residues. With 2 bases removed from V and 4 bases from J, the gap between germline ends came to 15 bases. For the CDR3, the DNA is TGTGCCAGCAGCGTGTCCGGACAACTAACCACCGGGGAGCTGTTTTTT. Protein sequence: CASSVSGQLTTGELFF.

CDR3 bases: TGTGCCAGCAGCCCCTTGGGGACTAGCGGGAGCGCCATAGGGATCACAGATACGCAGTATTTT. Encoded protein: CASSPLGTSGSAIGITDTQYF. V and J are TRBV4-2 and TRBJ2-3, with 14 bases that match TRBD2. J gave up 2 bases and V 4 bases, and 17 bases lay outside the gene matches. The germline gives CDR1 LGHNA, CDR2 YNFKEQ. The CDR3 has 21 amino acids.

The chain has TRBV7-3 and TRBJ2-2; 9 nucleotides line up with TRBD1. This CDR3 is 17 amino acids long. V lost 2 bases to trimming and J lost 5 bases; unmatched junction nucleotides: 9. In germline, CDR1 is SGHTA, CDR2 FQGTGA. DNA for the CDR3: TGTGCCAGCAGCTTAGATCCGGGACAGGGTCTGACCGGGGAGCTGTTTTTT. Amino acids: CASSLDPGQGLTGELFF. The full variable domain, rest sourced from reference TRBV7-3 and TRBJ2-2, is GAGVSQTPSNKVTEKGKYVELRCDPISGHTALYWYRQSLGQGPEFLIYFQGTGAADDSGLPNDRFFAVRPEGSVSTLKIQRTERGDSAVYLCASSLDPGQGLTGELFFGEGSRLTVL.

The J gene is TRBJ1-1, the V gene TRBV18, with a weak D call TRBD1 (5 bases). Trimming took off 6 bases at V and 4 bases at J, with 18 bases between the two ends. The CDR3 extends over 15 amino acids. Germline loops: CDR1 KGHSH, CDR2 LQKENI. DNA of the CDR3: TGTGCCAGCTCCCTCGGGGCCGGGGGGAGCACTGAAGCTTTCTTT. Translated, it gives CASSLGAGGSTEAFF.

The rearrangement joins TRBV2 to TRBJ2-7; 9 nucleotides align to TRBD1. From germline, CDR1 is SNHLY and CDR2 FYNNEI. V shed 6 bases, J shed 3 bases, and the junction held 9 bases outside the gene matches. The CDR3 runs 15 residues. CDR3 nucleotides: TGTGCCAGCAGCCCCCTGACAGGGGGGCTCTACGAGCAGTACTTC. Protein product: CASSPLTGGLYEQYF.

The rearrangement links TRBV28 to TRBJ1-1; 7 bases fit TRBD1. CDR3 size: 15 residues. Germline V gives CDR1 MDHEN, CDR2 SYDVKM. V dropped 5 bases and J dropped 1; count of bases not matched to a gene: 7. CDR3 residues: CASSTLGTENTEAFF. DNA for the CDR3: TGTGCCAGCAGTACCCTAGGGACAGAGAACACTGAAGCTTTCTTT.

This chain's CDR3 is CASSPNPGQGALNYGYTF. CDR3 bases: TGTGCCAGCAGCCCCAATCCGGGACAGGGGGCTCTCAACTATGGCTACACCTTC. The chain employs TRBV4-2 and TRBJ1-2, with 12 positions matching TRBD1. CDR3 length: 18 residues. CDR1 LGHNA and CDR2 YNFKEQ come from the germline V gene. Unmatched junction bases numbered 11, after V lost 4 bases and J lost 2 bases.

The rearrangement uses TRBV25-1 and TRBJ1-6; D ambiguous. The CDR3 extends over 16 amino acids. The V gene lost 4 bases and the J gene lost 7 bases, with 17 bases spanning the gap. CDR1 and CDR2 from the germline V gene are MGHDK and SYGVNS. Here the CDR3 DNA reads TGTGCCAGCAGTGTCCAGGCCGGGGTAGGCAATTCACCCCTCCACTTT. Its protein is CASSVQAGVGNSPLHF.

This chain links TRBV5-1 with TRBJ1-4; possibly TRBD1 for D (5 bases). The CDR3 covers 14 residues. Per the germline V gene, CDR1 is SGHRS and CDR2 is YFSETQ. Trimming pared 1 base from V and 7 bases from J, leaving 11 bases between. DNA for the CDR3: TGCGCCAGCAGCTTGCGGGGGGACGGTGAAAAACTGTTTTTT. Translation: CASSLRGDGEKLFF.

This rearrangement joins TRBV7-2 to TRBJ2-7, with TRBD1 identical over 7 bases. Trimming took 4 bases from V and 2 from J; bases not matched to a gene: 5. The CDR3 length is 14 residues. Germline values: CDR1 SGHTA, CDR2 FQGNSA. For the CDR3, the DNA is TGTGCCAGCAGCTCCAGACAGGGACCCTACGAGCAGTACTTC. Residues: CASSSRQGPYEQYF.

The V call is TRBV25-1, the J call TRBJ1-5; 8 positions agree with TRBD1. Per the germline V gene, CDR1 is MGHDK and CDR2 is SYGVNS. The CDR3 sequence is 13 residues long. Unmatched junction bases numbered 1, after V lost 4 bases and J lost 5 bases. The CDR3 loop reads CASSGGQDQPQHF. In DNA, the CDR3 is TGTGCCAGCAGTGGGGGACAGGATCAGCCCCAGCATTTT.

The J gene is TRBJ2-2, the V gene TRBV2; 12 nucleotides line up with TRBD2. CDR3 length: 15 residues. J lost 5 bases, V lost 7 bases, and 5 bases had no gene match. The V gene's germline CDR1 is SNHLY and CDR2 FYNNEI. CDR3 coding DNA: TGTGCCAGCACTAGCGGGGGGGCCAGGACCGGGGAGCTGTTTTTT. Residues: CASTSGGARTGELFF. Combining the CDR3 with reference TRBV2 and TRBJ2-2 gives the whole variable domain EPEVTQTPSHQVTQMGQEVILRCVPISNHLYFYWYRQILGQKVEFLVSFYNNEISEKSEIFDDQFSVERPDGSNFTLKIRSTKLEDSAMYFCASTSGGARTGELFFGEGSRLTVL.

This chain uses TRBV29-1 with TRBJ2-1, with a weak D call TRBD2 (5 bases). V was clipped by 7 bases and J by 3 bases, with 10 bases between them. Germline V gives CDR1 SQVTM, CDR2 ANQGSEA. There are 12 residues in the CDR3. In DNA, the CDR3 is TGCAGCGCCTTAGCGCTCTACAATGAGCAGTTCTTC. Translating gives CSALALYNEQFF.

Of note for this clone: The same CDR3 also results from other DNA sequences found in this sample. The chain carries TRBV9 and TRBJ2-1, with D perhaps matching TRBD1 (6 bases). CDR1 is SGDLS, CDR2 YYNGEE, per germline. Trimming pared 0 bases from V and 5 bases from J, leaving 12 bases between. The CDR3 runs 15 residues. The CDR3, as DNA: TGTGCCAGCAGCGTAGAATGGGGGCCGAACAATGAGCAGTTCTTC. Its translation: CASSVEWGPNNEQFF.

The rearrangement uses TRBV5-1 and TRBJ2-2; 7 nucleotides line up with TRBD1. The V segment lost 0 bases and the J segment 5 bases; nucleotides outside the gene matches: 1. CDR1 is SGHRS, CDR2 YFSETQ, per germline. The length of the CDR3 is 14 residues. CDR3 DNA sequence: TGCGCCAGCAGCTTGGGGGACAGAACCGGGGAGCTGTTTTTT. Its translation: CASSLGDRTGELFF. Full variable domain (rest looked up from reference TRBV5-1 and TRBJ2-2): KAGVTQTPRYLIKTRGQQVTLSCSPISGHRSVSWYQQTPGQGLQFLFEYFSETQRNKGNFPGRFSGRQFSNSRSEMNVSTLELGDSALYLCASSLGDRTGELFFGEGSRLTVL.

This clone was seen ten or more times. This chain uses TRBV5-1 with TRBJ2-1, with 9 bases identical to TRBD2. This CDR3 spans 17 amino acids. The J segment lost 4 bases and the V segment lost 0 bases, leaving 8 bases of the junction unmatched. Germline V gene lookup returns CDR1 SGHRS and CDR2 YFSETQ. CDR3 bases: TGCGCCAGCAGCTTGGGGGTAGCGGGAGTTGTATACAATGAGCAGTTCTTC. It translates to CASSLGVAGVVYNEQFF.

Note on this clone: This CDR3 is also generated by other DNA sequences in the sample. V gene TRBV5-4 combines with J gene TRBJ1-3, with D uncertain. This CDR3 is 13 amino acids long. The ends were cut back, 0 bases at V and 2 bases at J, with 3 bases in the middle. The germline CDR1 and CDR2 sequences are SGHNT and YYREEE (reference sequence). In DNA form, the CDR3 reads TGTGCCAGCAGCTTGGCCGCTGGAAACACCATATATTTT. It yields the protein CASSLAAGNTIYF.

The chain carries TRBV4-1 and TRBJ1-6; possibly TRBD1 for D (6 bases). V dropped 4 bases and J dropped 7 bases, with 14 bases sitting between them. CDR1 is MGHRA, CDR2 YSYEKL, per germline. The CDR3 has 15 residues. CDR3 amino acids: CASSLGGGGNSPLHF. The CDR3 nucleotides read TGCGCCAGCAGCCTGGGCGGGGGCGGGAATTCACCCCTCCACTTT.